This is a list of T cell receptor beta chains from one sample in a study of cytotoxic CD8 clonotypes in ibrutinib-treated CLL. Using immunoSEQ multiplex PCR, the repertoire was profiled, and TCRdb retains in-frame clones only, with some absent. Of tens of thousands of clones listed, 65% are singletons. The sequenced sample was PBMCs, obtained after 24 months of ibrutinib treatment. The receptors shown here come from a human donor with chronic lymphocytic leukemia. The CDR3 runs from the conserved cysteine through the conserved F or W. Fields, in order: D gene, clone size, V gene, J gene, CDR3 protein, CDR3 DNA. The D gene is left open where the match is weak. Size is stated for part of the rows, as once, few or many counts, or as a class when the clone is expanded.

NA	NA	TRBV27	TRBJ2-7	CASTSPRLNYEQYF	TGTGCCAGCACATCCCCGCGACTTAACTACGAGCAGTACTTC
NA	NA	TRBV9	TRBJ2-1	CASSVAGEQFF	TGTGCCAGCAGCGTAGCCGGTGAGCAGTTCTTC
NA	medium-sized	TRBV5-1	TRBJ2-7	CASSYSYEQYF	TGCGCCAGCAGCTACAGCTACGAGCAGTACTTC
NA	NA	TRBV7-9	TRBJ2-3	CASSQTPHTQYF	TGTGCCAGCAGCCAGACCCCGCATACGCAGTATTTT
NA	NA	TRBV10-3	TRBJ2-1	CAISESRLINEQFF	TGTGCCATCAGTGAGTCGAGGCTCATCAATGAGCAGTTCTTC
NA	NA	TRBV5-1	TRBJ2-7	CASRGGPNEQYF	TGCGCCAGCAGGGGCGGACCGAACGAGCAGTACTTC
TRBD1	NA	TRBV11-2	TRBJ1-1	CASSQGTATLEAFF	TGTGCCAGCAGCCAGGGGACAGCTACACTTGAAGCTTTCTTT
TRBD1	few	TRBV29-1	TRBJ1-1	CSVEARDRGPQAFF	TGCAGCGTTGAAGCCCGGGACAGGGGGCCTCAAGCTTTCTTT
NA	NA	TRBV6-9	TRBJ1-1	CASSRTGSTEAFF	TGTGCCAGCAGCCGCACAGGGAGCACTGAAGCTTTCTTT
TRBD1	NA	TRBV27	TRBJ2-5	CASTREGAKTQYF	TGTGCCAGCACCCGTGAGGGGGCGAAGACCCAGTACTTC
NA	once	TRBV29-1	TRBJ1-1	CSARGLRTNTEAFF	TGCAGCGCTAGGGGATTGAGAACCAACACTGAAGCTTTCTTT
NA	NA	TRBV11-3	TRBJ1-4	CASSLASRINEKLFF	TGTGCCAGCAGCTTAGCAAGCAGAATAAATGAAAAACTGTTTTTT
TRBD1	NA	TRBV19	TRBJ1-3	CATGTGGTGNTIYF	TGTGCCACCGGAACAGGGGGCACTGGAAACACCATATATTTT
NA	NA	TRBV6-1	TRBJ1-1	CASATGRDTEAFF	TGTGCCAGCGCAACAGGGAGGGACACTGAAGCTTTCTTT
NA	few	TRBV5-1	TRBJ2-5	CASSFGDRTIQETQYF	TGCGCCAGCAGCTTTGGAGACAGGACCATTCAAGAGACCCAGTACTTC
NA	NA	TRBV11-2	TRBJ2-2	CASSSYTGELFF	TGTGCCAGCAGCTCGTACACCGGGGAGCTGTTTTTT
NA	NA	TRBV5-1	TRBJ2-5	CASSPVPRTRAETQYF	TGCGCCAGCAGTCCCGTGCCGAGGACCCGGGCGGAGACCCAGTACTTC
TRBD2	NA	TRBV27	TRBJ2-3	CASSVSGGPSDTQYF	TGTGCCAGCAGTGTGTCGGGAGGGCCATCAGATACGCAGTATTTT
NA	NA	TRBV13	TRBJ2-1	CASSSVRGRGFF	TGTGCCAGCAGTTCGGTGAGGGGCCGGGGGTTCTTC
NA	NA	TRBV7-2	TRBJ1-1	CASSLEGSTEAFF	TGTGCCAGCAGCTTAGAGGGGTCCACTGAAGCTTTCTTT
NA	few	TRBV5-1	TRBJ1-1	CASSLDRKTEAFF	TGCGCCAGCAGCTTGGACCGGAAAACTGAAGCTTTCTTT
NA	NA	TRBV30	TRBJ2-2	CAWLGRYSGELFF	TGTGCCTGGTTAGGCAGGTACTCCGGGGAGCTGTTTTTT
NA	NA	TRBV19	TRBJ1-1	CASSPPGRPNTEAFF	TGTGCCAGTAGTCCCCCGGGCAGACCTAACACTGAAGCTTTCTTT
TRBD2	NA	TRBV5-6	TRBJ2-1	CASSLGDLRLAGNEQFF	TGTGCCAGCAGCTTGGGGGACCTCAGACTAGCGGGTAATGAGCAGTTCTTC
NA	NA	TRBV27	TRBJ1-5	CASSLSLARLGNQPQHF	TGTGCCAGCAGTTTATCCCTAGCGCGGTTGGGCAATCAGCCCCAGCATTTT
NA	many	TRBV4-1	TRBJ1-6	CASSQQGRSYNSPLHF	TGCGCCAGCAGCCAGCAGGGTCGCTCCTATAATTCACCCCTCCACTTT
NA	NA	TRBV5-8	TRBJ1-4	CASSQQALNEKLFF	TGTGCCAGCAGCCAACAGGCCCTTAATGAAAAACTGTTTTTT
TRBD2	NA	TRBV2	TRBJ2-1	CASSDLGGRAHEQFF	TGTGCCAGCAGTGATTTGGGCGGGAGGGCCCATGAGCAGTTCTTC
TRBD2	NA	TRBV6-1	TRBJ2-3	CASSGQRGGLAGDTQYF	TGTGCCAGCAGTGGCCAAAGGGGGGGACTAGCGGGAGATACGCAGTATTTT
NA	once	TRBV5-4	TRBJ2-3	CASSPRGGYTDTQYF	TGTGCCAGCAGCCCGAGGGGGGGATACACAGATACGCAGTATTTT
NA	few	TRBV5-6	TRBJ1-2	CASSLYAGRDGYTF	TGTGCCAGCAGCTTGTACGCAGGGAGGGATGGCTACACCTTC
TRBD1	NA	TRBV6-1	TRBJ2-5	CASSHLAANRGAQYF	TGTGCCAGCAGTCATCTGGCGGCCAACAGGGGAGCCCAGTACTTC
NA	NA	TRBV7-7	TRBJ2-3	CASSLQFTDTQYF	TGTGCTAGCAGCTTACAGTTCACAGATACGCAGTATTTT
NA	NA	TRBV7-6	TRBJ2-1	CASSRPGTLGHNEQFF	TGTGCCAGCAGCAGACCCGGGACCTTAGGGCACAATGAGCAGTTCTTC
NA	NA	TRBV19	TRBJ1-4	CASTDSATNEKLFF	TGTGCCAGCACGGACAGTGCAACTAATGAAAAACTGTTTTTT
TRBD2	NA	TRBV13	TRBJ2-3	CASSIAGGPADTQYF	TGTGCCAGCAGCATAGCGGGAGGGCCCGCAGATACGCAGTATTTT
NA	once	TRBV19	TRBJ1-1	CASSFVGMNTEAFF	TGTGCCAGTAGTTTTGTGGGGATGAACACTGAAGCTTTCTTT